This TCR beta chain emerged from a study of blood T cell repertoires in COVID-19. In the study overall: There were acute and convalescent COVID-19 samples, and they came from the United States, Italy and Spain. T cells, B-cell-depleted T cells, or PBMCs provided the cDNA or gDNA that served as material.

This clone was observed once. Clones were sequenced by immunoSEQ multiplex PCR, and TCRdb holds only the in-frame ones, with some missing. The data contain more than 250,000 clones, about 90% of them singletons. Germline values: CDR1 MGHRA, CDR2 YSYEKL. The CDR3 totals 13 residues. V was shortened by 2 bases and J by 1 base, with 5 bases between the two germline ends. The material sequenced was peripheral blood. The receptor was derived from a man younger than 35 who had recovered from COVID-19. This chain links TRBV4-1 with TRBJ1-1; D unresolved. CDR3 protein: CASSQTTNTEAFF. CDR3 nucleotide sequence: TGCGCCAGCAGCCAAACAACGAACACTGAAGCTTTCTTT.